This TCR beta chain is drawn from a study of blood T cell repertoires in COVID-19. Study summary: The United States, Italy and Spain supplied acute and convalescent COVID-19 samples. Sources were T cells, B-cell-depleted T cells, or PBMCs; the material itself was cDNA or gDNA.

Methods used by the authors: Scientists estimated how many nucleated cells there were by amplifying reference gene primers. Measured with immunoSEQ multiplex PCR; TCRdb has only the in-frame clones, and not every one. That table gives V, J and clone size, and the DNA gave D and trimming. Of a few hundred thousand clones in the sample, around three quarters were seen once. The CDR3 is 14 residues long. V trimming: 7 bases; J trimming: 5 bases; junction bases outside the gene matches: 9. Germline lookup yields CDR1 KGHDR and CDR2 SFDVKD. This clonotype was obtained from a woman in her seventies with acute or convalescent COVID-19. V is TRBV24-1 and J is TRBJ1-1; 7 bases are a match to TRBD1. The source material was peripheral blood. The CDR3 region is CATRKTGAATEAFF. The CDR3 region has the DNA TGTGCCACCAGGAAAACAGGGGCGGCTACTGAAGCTTTCTTT.